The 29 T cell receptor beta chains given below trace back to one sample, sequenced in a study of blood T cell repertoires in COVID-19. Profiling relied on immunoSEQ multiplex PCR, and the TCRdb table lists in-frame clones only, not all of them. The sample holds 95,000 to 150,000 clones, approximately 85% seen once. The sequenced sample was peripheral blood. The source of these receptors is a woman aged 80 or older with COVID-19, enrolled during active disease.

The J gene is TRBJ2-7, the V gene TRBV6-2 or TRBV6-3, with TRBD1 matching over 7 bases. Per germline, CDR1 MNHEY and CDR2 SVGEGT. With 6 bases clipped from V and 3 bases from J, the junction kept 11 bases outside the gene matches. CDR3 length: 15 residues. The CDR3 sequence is CASSPRTGFVYEQYF. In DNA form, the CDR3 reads TGTGCCAGCAGCCCAAGGACAGGCTTCGTCTACGAGCAGTACTTC.

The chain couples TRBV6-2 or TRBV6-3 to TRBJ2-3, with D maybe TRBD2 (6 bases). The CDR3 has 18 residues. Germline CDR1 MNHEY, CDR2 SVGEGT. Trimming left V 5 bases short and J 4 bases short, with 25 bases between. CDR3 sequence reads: CASSNNPAGSYGADTQYF. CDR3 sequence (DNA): TGTGCCAGCAGTAACAACCCAGCGGGCTCCTACGGGGCAGATACGCAGTATTTT.

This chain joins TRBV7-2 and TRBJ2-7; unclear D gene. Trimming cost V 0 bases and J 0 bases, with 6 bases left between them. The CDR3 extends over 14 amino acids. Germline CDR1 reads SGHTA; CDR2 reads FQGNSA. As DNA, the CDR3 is TGTGCCAGCAGCTTAGCGCGAGCCTCCTACGAGCAGTACTTC. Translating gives CASSLARASYEQYF. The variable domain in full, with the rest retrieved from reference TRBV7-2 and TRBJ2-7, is GAGVSQSPSNKVTEKGKDVELRCDPISGHTALYWYRQSLGQGLEFLIYFQGNSAPDKSGLPSDRFSAERTGGSVSTLTIQRTQQEDSAVYLCASSLARASYEQYFGPGTRLTVT.

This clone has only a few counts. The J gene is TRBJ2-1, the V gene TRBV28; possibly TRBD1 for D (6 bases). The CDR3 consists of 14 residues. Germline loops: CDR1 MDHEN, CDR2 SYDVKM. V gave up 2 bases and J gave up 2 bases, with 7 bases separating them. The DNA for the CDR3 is TGTGCCAGCAGTTTAAGGACAGCCTACAATGAGCAGTTCTTC. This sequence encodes CASSLRTAYNEQFF. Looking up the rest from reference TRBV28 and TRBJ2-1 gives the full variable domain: DVKVTQSSRYLVKRTGEKVFLECVQDMDHENMFWYRQDPGLGLRLIYFSYDVKMKEKGDIPEGYSVSREKKERFSLILESASTNQTSMYLCASSLRTAYNEQFFGPGTRLTVL.

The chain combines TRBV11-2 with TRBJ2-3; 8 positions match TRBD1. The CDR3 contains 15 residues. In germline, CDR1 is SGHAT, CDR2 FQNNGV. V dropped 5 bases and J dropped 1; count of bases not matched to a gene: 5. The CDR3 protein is CASSLGQGGTDTQYF. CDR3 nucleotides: TGTGCCAGCAGCCTTGGACAGGGTGGCACAGATACGCAGTATTTT.

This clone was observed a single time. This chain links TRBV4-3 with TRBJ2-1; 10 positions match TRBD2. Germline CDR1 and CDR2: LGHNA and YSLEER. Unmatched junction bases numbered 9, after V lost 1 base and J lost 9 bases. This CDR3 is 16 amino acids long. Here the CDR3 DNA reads TGCGCCAGCAGCCAAGGGATGCTAGCGGGAGCAGGTGAGCAGTTCTTC. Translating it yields CASSQGMLAGAGEQFF.

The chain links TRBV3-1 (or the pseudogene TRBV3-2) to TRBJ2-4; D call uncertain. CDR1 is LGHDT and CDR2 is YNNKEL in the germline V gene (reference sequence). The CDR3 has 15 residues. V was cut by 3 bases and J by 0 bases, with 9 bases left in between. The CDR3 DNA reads TGTGCCAGCAGCCATCAGTTTTTAGCCAAAAACATTCAGTACTTC. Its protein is CASSHQFLAKNIQYF.

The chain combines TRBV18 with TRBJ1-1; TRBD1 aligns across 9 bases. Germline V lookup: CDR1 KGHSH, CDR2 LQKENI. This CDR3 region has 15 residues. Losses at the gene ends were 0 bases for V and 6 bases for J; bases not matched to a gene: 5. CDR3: CASSPPGQGRAEAFF. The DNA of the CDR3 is TGTGCCAGCTCACCACCCGGACAGGGGAGGGCTGAAGCTTTCTTT. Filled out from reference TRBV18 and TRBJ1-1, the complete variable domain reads NAGVMQNPRHLVRRRGQEARLRCSPMKGHSHVYWYRQLPEEGLKFMVYLQKENIIDESGMPKERFSAEFPKEGPSILRIQQVVRGDSAAYFCASSPPGQGRAEAFFGQGTRLTVV.

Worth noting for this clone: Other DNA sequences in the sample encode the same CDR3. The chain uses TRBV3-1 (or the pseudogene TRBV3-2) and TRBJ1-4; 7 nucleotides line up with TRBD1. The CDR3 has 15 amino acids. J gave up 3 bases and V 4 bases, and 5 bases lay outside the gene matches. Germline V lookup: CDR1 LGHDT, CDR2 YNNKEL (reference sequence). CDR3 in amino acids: CASSPTGLSNEKLFF. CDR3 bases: TGTGCCAGCAGCCCGACAGGGCTGTCTAATGAAAAACTGTTTTTT.

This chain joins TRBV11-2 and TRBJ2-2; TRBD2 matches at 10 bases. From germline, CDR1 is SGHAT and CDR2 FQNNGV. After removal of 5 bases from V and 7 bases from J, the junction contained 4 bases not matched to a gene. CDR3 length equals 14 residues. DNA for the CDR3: TGTGCCAGCAGCCTAGCGGGAGTAAGCGGGGAGCTGTTTTTT. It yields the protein CASSLAGVSGELFF.

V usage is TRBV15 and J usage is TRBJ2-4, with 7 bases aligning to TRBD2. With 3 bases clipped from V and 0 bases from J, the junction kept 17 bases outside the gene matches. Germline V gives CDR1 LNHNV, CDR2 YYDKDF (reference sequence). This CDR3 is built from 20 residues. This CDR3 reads CATSSGIKWEGSVAKNIQYF. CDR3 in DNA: TGTGCCACCAGCAGTGGCATAAAGTGGGAGGGAAGTGTAGCCAAAAACATTCAGTACTTC.

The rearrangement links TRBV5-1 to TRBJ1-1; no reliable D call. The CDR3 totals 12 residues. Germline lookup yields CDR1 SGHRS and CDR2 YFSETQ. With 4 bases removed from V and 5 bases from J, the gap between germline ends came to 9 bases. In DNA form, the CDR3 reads TGCGCCAGCAGCAGCGAGAGGACTGAAGCTTTCTTT. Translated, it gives CASSSERTEAFF. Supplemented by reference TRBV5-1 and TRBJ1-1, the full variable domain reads KAGVTQTPRYLIKTRGQQVTLSCSPISGHRSVSWYQQTPGQGLQFLFEYFSETQRNKGNFPGRFSGRQFSNSRSEMNVSTLELGDSALYLCASSSERTEAFFGQGTRLTVV.

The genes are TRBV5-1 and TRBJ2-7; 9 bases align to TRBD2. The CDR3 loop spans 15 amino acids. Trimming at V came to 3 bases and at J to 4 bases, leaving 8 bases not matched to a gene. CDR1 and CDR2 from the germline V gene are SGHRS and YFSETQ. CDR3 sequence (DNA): TGCGCCAGCAGCTCTCTCGTAGCGGGAGCGTACGAGCAGTACTTC. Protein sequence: CASSSLVAGAYEQYF. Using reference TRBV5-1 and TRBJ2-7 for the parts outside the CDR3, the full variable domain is KAGVTQTPRYLIKTRGQQVTLSCSPISGHRSVSWYQQTPGQGLQFLFEYFSETQRNKGNFPGRFSGRQFSNSRSEMNVSTLELGDSALYLCASSSLVAGAYEQYFGPGTRLTVT.

The CDR3 is CASSRSPGQGVDGYTF. The CDR3 bases are TGCGCCAGCAGCAGATCACCGGGACAGGGAGTAGATGGCTACACCTTC. J is TRBJ1-2 and V is TRBV5-1; 9 bases are a match to TRBD1. This CDR3 region has 16 residues. V gave up 4 bases and J gave up 6 bases; unmatched junction bases: 13. The V gene's germline CDR1 is SGHRS and CDR2 YFSETQ.

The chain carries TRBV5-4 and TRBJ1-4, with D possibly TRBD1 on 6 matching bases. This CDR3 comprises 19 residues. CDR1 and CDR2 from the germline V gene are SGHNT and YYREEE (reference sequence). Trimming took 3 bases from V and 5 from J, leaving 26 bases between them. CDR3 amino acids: CASSSGPWDISSPNEKLFF. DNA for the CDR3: TGTGCCAGCAGCTCCGGGCCCTGGGACATTTCCTCCCCAAATGAAAAACTGTTTTTT.

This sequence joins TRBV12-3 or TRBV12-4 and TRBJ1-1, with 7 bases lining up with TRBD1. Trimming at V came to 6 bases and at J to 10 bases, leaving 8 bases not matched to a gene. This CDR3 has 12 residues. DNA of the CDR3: TGTGCCAGCAGCTCGGGACAGACGGTAGCTTTCTTT. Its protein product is CASSSGQTVAFF.

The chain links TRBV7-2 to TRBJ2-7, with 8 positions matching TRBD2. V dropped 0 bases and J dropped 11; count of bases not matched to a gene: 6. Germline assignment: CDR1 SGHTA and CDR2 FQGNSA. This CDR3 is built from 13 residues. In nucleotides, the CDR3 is TGTGCCAGCAGCTTAGCCCGGGGGGGGGTGGAGTACTTC. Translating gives CASSLARGGVEYF.

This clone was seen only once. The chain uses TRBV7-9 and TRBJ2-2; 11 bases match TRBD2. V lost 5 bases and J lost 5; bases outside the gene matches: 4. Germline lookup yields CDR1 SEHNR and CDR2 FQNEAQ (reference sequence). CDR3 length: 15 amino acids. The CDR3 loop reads CASSQTSGTTGELFF. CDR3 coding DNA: TGTGCCAGCAGCCAGACTAGCGGGACGACCGGGGAGCTGTTTTTT.

The CDR3 coding sequence is TGTGCCATCAGTGAAGCGACAGGGGGAACCGGGGAGCTGTTTTTT. Translating gives CAISEATGGTGELFF. The chain joins TRBV10-3 to TRBJ2-2; 9 bases are shared with TRBD1. CDR3 length: 15 amino acids. V lost 3 bases and J lost 5; bases outside the gene matches: 4. Germline V gene lookup returns CDR1 ENHRY and CDR2 SYGVKD.

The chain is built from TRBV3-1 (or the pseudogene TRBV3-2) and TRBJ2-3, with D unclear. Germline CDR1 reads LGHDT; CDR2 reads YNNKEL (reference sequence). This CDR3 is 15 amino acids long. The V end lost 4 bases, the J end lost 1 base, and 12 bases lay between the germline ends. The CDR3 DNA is TGTGCCAGCAGCCCTTTACTCAATCGCACAGATACGCAGTATTTT. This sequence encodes CASSPLLNRTDTQYF.

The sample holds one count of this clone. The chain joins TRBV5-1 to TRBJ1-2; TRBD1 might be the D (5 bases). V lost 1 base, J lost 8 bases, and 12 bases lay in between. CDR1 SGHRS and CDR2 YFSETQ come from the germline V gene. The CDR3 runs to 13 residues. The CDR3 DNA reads TGCGCCAGCAGCTTGAGCAGGGAAAGGGGCTACACCTTC. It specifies CASSLSRERGYTF. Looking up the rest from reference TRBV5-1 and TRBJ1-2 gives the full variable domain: KAGVTQTPRYLIKTRGQQVTLSCSPISGHRSVSWYQQTPGQGLQFLFEYFSETQRNKGNFPGRFSGRQFSNSRSEMNVSTLELGDSALYLCASSLSRERGYTFGSGTRLTVV.

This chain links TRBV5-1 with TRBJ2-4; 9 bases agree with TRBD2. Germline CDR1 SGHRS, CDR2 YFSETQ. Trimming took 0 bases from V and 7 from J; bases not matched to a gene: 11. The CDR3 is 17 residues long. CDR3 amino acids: CASSLGLAAQGGNIQYF. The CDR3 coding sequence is TGCGCCAGCAGCTTGGGACTAGCGGCCCAAGGGGGGAACATTCAGTACTTC.

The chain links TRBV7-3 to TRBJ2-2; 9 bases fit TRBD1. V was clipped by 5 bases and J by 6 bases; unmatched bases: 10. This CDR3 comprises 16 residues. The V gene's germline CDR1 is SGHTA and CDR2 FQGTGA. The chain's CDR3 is CASSPPGQGRPGELFF. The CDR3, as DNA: TGTGCCAGCAGCCCACCGGGACAGGGAAGGCCCGGGGAGCTGTTTTTT.

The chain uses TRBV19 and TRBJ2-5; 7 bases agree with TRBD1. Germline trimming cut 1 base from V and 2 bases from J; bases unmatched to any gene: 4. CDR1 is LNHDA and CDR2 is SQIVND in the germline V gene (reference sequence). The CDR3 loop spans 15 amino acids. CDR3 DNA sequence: TGTGCCAGTAGTATAGGCGCAGGGGGACAAGAGACCCAGTACTTC. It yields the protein CASSIGAGGQETQYF.

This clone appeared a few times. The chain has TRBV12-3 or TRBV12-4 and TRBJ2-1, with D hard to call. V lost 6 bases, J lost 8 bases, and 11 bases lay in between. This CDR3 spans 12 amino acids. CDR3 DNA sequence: TGTGCCAGCAGCCGCGACACGTATGAGCAGTTCTTC. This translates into CASSRDTYEQFF.

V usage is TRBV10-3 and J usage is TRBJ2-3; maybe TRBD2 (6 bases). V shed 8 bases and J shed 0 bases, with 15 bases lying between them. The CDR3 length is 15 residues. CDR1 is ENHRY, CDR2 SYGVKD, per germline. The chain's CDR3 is CAIAKAGTSTDTQYF. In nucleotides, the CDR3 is TGTGCCATCGCAAAGGCGGGAACTAGCACAGATACGCAGTATTTT.

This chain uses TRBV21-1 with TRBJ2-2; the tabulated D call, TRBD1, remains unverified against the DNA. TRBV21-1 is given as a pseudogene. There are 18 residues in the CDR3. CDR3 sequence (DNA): TGTGCCAGCAGCAAATCCCCCGGGACAGCCCCGAACACCGGGGAGCTGTTTTTT. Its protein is CASSKSPGTAPNTGELFF.

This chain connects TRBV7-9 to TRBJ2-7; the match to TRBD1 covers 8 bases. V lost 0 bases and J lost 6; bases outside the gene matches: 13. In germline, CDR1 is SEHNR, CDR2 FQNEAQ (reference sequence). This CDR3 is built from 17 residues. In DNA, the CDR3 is TGTGCCAGCAGCTTAGCGGGAAGTTTAGGACAGGGCGGCGAGCAGTACTTC. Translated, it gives CASSLAGSLGQGGEQYF. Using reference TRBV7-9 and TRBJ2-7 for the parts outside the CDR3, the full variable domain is DTGVSQNPRHKITKRGQNVTFRCDPISEHNRLYWYRQTLGQGPEFLTYFQNEAQLEKSRLLSDRFSAERPKGSFSTLEIQRTEQGDSAMYLCASSLAGSLGQGGEQYFGPGTRLTVT.

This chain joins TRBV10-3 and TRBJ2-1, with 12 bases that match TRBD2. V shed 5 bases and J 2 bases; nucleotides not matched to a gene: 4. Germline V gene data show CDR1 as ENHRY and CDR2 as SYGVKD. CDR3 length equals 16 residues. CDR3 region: CAISLAGGQAYNEQFF. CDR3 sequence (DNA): TGTGCCATCAGTCTAGCGGGAGGGCAAGCCTACAATGAGCAGTTCTTC.